This T cell receptor beta chain was found in a study of cytomegalovirus exposure and HLA in healthy donors. PCR amplification relied on 60 Vbeta primers (plus 13 Jbeta primers). This table comes from immunoSEQ multiplex PCR, and its TCRdb copy is limited to in-frame clones, with some not included. The data show 150,000 to 200,000 clones, roughly four fifths seen once. CDR3 size: 15 residues. Trimming took 3 bases from V and 5 from J; bases not matched to a gene: 6. Germline CDR1 is KGHSH and CDR2 is LQKENI. The J gene is TRBJ1-5, the V gene TRBV18; 8 nucleotides line up with TRBD1. The sequence derives from a woman aged 45 to 65 in good health and CMV-seropositive. Sequencing was carried out using PBMCs. The CDR3 nucleotides are TGTGCCAGCTCACCCCAACAGGGGGAGGATCAGCCCCAGCATTTT. Its protein product is CASSPQQGEDQPQHF.